This T cell receptor beta chain stems from a study of PD-1 blockade in classical Hodgkin lymphoma. Overall study results and limits: The authors have not defined what causes the repertoire differences, possibly disease activity or prior therapy. Healthy donors reportedly exceeded newly diagnosed patients in baseline TCR diversity.

Germline lookup yields CDR1 SNHLY and CDR2 FYNNEI. Trimming shortened V by 4 bases and J by 4 bases, and 8 bases separated the two germline ends. The CDR3 totals 13 residues. Regarding time point: newly diagnosed, previously untreated cHL patient sample. Investigators isolated CD4+ T cells from thawed PBMCs through magnetic negative selection. Untreated, newly diagnosed classical Hodgkin lymphoma PBMCs were comparators. The data were produced by immunoSEQ multiplex PCR, yet TCRdb's version contains in-frame clones alone and is incomplete. The top ten hold approximately 0.35% of the sample, which has 29,000 or so clones, 70% to 90% seen once. A word on this clone: Its antigen is unidentified.

Source material: CD4+ T cells from blood. This sequence was found in a human donor with classical Hodgkin lymphoma. The V call is TRBV2, the J call TRBJ1-5; D perhaps matches TRBD1 (6 bases). The CDR3 bases are TGTGCCAGCAGTGCCGACAGGAATCAGCCCCAGCATTTT. Translated: CASSADRNQPQHF.